In its sample, the clone carrying this TCR beta chain was seen a few times. Its antigen is not known. This CDR3 is 13 amino acids long. The V end lost 6 bases, the J end lost 3 bases, and 9 bases lay between the germline ends. Germline V CDR1 and CDR2: SQVTM, ANQGSEA. The sample originates from a study of identical twins. Findings and limits, study-wide: The presence of invariant MAIT and iNKT cells could partly confound analyses of zero-insertion sequences.

TCRdb redid the calling of the 5' RACE reads with MiXCR, one entry per CDR3 protein. The sample records about 490,000 distinct CDR3 sequences, roughly 15% being singletons. Every sampled donor was Caucasian and healthy. These sequences were also reported in another study, on yellow fever vaccine responses in identical twins.

The sample taken for sequencing was CD4+ T cells sorted from blood. The V call is TRBV29-1, the J call TRBJ2-6; no clear D. The TCR sequence derives from a woman between 18 and 30 years old in good health. CDR3 loop: CSVMGYGANVLTF. CDR3 DNA sequence: TGCAGCGTGATGGGGTATGGGGCCAACGTCCTGACTTTC.